The present TCR beta chain was sequenced within a study of spatial heterogeneity in lung cancer. From the 5' RACE reads, TCRdb called clonotypes with MiXCR, one entry per CDR3 protein. The sample carries 48,000 or so distinct CDR3 sequences, roughly 5% recorded once. Findings of the study overall: Ubiquitous expanded tumor TCRs were observed in blood more at resection than follow-up.

The time point is: sample taken at primary tumor resection. From germline, CDR1 is LNHDA and CDR2 SQIVND (reference sequence). CDR3 length equals 15 residues. The V end lost 1 base, the J end lost 3 bases, and 9 bases lay between the germline ends. This clonotype was observed at least ten times. Its antigen is not known. The chain links TRBV19 to TRBJ2-2; no firm D call. Sequenced material: PBMCs, taken at surgery. The receptor comes from a male donor with early-stage non-small cell lung cancer. In DNA, the CDR3 is TGTGCCAGTAGTATAGCGGCGGTTTACACCGGGGAGCTGTTTTTT. This codes for CASSIAAVYTGELFF.